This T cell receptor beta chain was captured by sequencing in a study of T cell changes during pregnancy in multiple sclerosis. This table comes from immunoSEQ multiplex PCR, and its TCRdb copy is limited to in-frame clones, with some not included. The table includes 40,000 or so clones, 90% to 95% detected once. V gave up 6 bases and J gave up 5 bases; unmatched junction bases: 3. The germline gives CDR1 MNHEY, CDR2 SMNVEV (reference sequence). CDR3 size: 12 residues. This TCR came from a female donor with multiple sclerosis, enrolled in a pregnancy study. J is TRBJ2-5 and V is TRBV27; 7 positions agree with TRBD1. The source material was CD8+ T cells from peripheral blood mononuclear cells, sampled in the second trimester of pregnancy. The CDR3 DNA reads TGTGCCAGCAGGACAGGGTGGGAGACCCAGTACTTC. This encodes CASRTGWETQYF.